Presented here are 2 T cell receptor beta chains from one specimen sequenced in a study of CXCR3-negative and CXCR3-positive naive CD8 T cells (dated by TCRdb to about 2019). Antigens of these TCRs are unknown. Sequencing used a NextSeq 550. The Human TCR Profiling Kit (MiLaboratory) was used to make UMI-labeled 5' RACE TRB cDNA libraries. TCRdb reprocessed the reads; each CDR3 protein sequence makes one entry, and DNA is unavailable. This specimen's table enumerates around 95,000 distinct CDR3 sequences. The ten largest account for around 1% of the sample. Overall study results and their limits: TRB CDR3s from CXCR3-positive naive cells showed higher hydrophobicity (lower Kidera factor 4), lower energy, and higher strength and volume indices than CXCR3-negative naive cells.

Sequencing was done on a sample of naive CXCR3+ CD8+ T cells from blood. Reading the label with the study, this specimen's cell subset or site is: CD45RO-CCR7+CD27+CD95- naive CD8+ T cells expressing CXCR3 (TNR3+). Receptors originate from a human donor in good health. Some clones in this sample may be carry-over from other donors' samples.

The V gene is TRBV11-2, the J gene TRBJ1-6. The CDR3 is 14 residues long. The V gene's germline CDR1 is SGHAT and CDR2 FQNNGV. CDR3 in amino acids: CASLDHPGGSPLHF.

V is TRBV28 and J is TRBJ2-3. There are 14 residues in the CDR3. Germline CDR1 is MDHEN and CDR2 is SYDVKM. CDR3 protein: CASSLFRGTDTQYF.